This TCR beta chain was sequenced during a study of control samples from healthy donors and cancer patients. Assay used: immunoSEQ multiplex PCR; TCRdb lists only in-frame clones, some missing. The sample has 90,000 to 130,000 clones, approximately 87% seen once. The CDR3 has 14 residues. Germline values: CDR1 MGHDK, CDR2 SYGVNS. The ends lost 5 bases at V and 8 bases at J; junction bases unmatched: 11. The chain combines TRBV25-1 with TRBJ1-1; 7 bases fit TRBD1. This TCR was recovered from a woman aged 55-69 years with lung cancer. Sequencing was done on a sample of PBMCs. This CDR3 is CASSLPGGQAEAFF. DNA of the CDR3: TGTGCCAGCAGTCTCCCAGGGGGGCAGGCGGAAGCTTTCTTT.